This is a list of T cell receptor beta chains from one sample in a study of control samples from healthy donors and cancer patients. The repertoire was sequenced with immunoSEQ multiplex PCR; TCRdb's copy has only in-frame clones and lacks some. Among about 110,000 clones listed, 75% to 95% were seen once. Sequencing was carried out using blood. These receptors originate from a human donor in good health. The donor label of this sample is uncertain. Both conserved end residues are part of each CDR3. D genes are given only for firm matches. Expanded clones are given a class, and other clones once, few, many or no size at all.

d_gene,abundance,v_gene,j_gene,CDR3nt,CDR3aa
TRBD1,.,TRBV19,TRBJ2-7,TGTGCCAGTAGTATCTCTACCCCGGGACAGGGTATCGACGAGCAGTACTTC,CASSISTPGQGIDEQYF
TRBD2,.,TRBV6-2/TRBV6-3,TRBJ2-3,TGTGCCAGCAGCCCTAGCGGGCCTCCCACAGATACGCAGTATTTT,CASSPSGPPTDTQYF
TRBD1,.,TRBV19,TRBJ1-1,TGTGCCAGTTCCGTTAACAGGGGTCGCGAAGGAGCTTTCTTT,CASSVNRGREGAFF
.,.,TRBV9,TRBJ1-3,TGTGCCAGCAGCGTAGACGGCGAGGGGGCTGGAAACACCATATATTTT,CASSVDGEGAGNTIYF
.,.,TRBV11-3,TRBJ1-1,TGTGCCAGCAGCTCACGATGGGGCACTGAAGCTTTCTTT,CASSSRWGTEAFF
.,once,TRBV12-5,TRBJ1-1,TGTGCTAGTGTCTTTCGGGCGAACACTGAAGCTTTCTTT,CASVFRANTEAFF
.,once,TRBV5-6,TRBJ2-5,TGTGCCAGCAGTCCGCACCAAGAGACCCAGTACTTC,CASSPHQETQYF
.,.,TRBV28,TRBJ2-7,TGTGCCAGCAGTTTAGGACAGATCTCCTACGAGCAGTACTTC,CASSLGQISYEQYF
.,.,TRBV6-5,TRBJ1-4,TGTGCCAGCGGAAACAGATATAATGAAAAACTGTTTTTT,CASGNRYNEKLFF
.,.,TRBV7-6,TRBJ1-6,TGTGCCAGCAGCTTAGCACTCAGCCGTCCCCTCCACTTT,CASSLALSRPLHF
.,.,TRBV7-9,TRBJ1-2,TGTGCCAGCGCGGGCGGGGTCTATGGCTACACCTTC,CASAGGVYGYTF
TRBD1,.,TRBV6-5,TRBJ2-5,TGTGCCAGCATCTGGACAGGAAAAGAGACCCAGTACTTC,CASIWTGKETQYF
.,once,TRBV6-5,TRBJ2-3,TGTGCCAGCAGTCCCGTCCCAGATACGCAGTATTTT,CASSPVPDTQYF
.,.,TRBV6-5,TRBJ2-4,TGTGCCAGCAGGGCCTCGGGTCTAGCCAAAAACATTCAGTACTTC,CASRASGLAKNIQYF
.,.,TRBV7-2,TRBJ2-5,TGTGCCAGCAGCCCCCCCGGGCGGGGACCAGAGACCCAGTACTTC,CASSPPGRGPETQYF
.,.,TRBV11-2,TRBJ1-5,TGTGCCAGCAGCTTAGATCGGGCTCAGCCCCAGCATTTT,CASSLDRAQPQHF
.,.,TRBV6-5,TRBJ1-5,TGTGCCAGCAGGAGCCCCGGGGGAGGCAATCAGCCCCAGCATTTT,CASRSPGGGNQPQHF
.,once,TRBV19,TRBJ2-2,TGTGCCAGTACCGCCCAGGCTACCGGGGAGCTGTTTTTT,CASTAQATGELFF
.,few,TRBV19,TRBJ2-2,TGTGCCAGTAGGGTTGCGGGACGGAGGGCAGGCGGGGAGCTGTTTTTT,CASRVAGRRAGGELFF
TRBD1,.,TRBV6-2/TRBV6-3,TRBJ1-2,TGTGCCAGCAGTTCCCGCAGACAGGGTCAAGGCTACACCTTC,CASSSRRQGQGYTF
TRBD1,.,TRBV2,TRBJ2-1,TGTGCCAGCAGCCTGGACAGGGGGCCCTACAATGAGCAGTTCTTC,CASSLDRGPYNEQFF
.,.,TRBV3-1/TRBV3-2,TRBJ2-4,TGTGCCAGCAGCCCTACCGGGACACTAAACATTCAGTACTTC,CASSPTGTLNIQYF
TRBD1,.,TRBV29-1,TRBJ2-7,TGCAGCGTCGTCCGGGACAGGGGGAGCTACGAGCAGTACTTC,CSVVRDRGSYEQYF
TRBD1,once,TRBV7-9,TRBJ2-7,TGTGCCAGCAGTTCTGACAGGGGCTACGAGCAGTACTTC,CASSSDRGYEQYF
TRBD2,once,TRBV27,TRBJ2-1,TGTGCCAGCAGTCGGGGGGGCTTGGACTCCTACAATGAGCAGTTCTTC,CASSRGGLDSYNEQFF